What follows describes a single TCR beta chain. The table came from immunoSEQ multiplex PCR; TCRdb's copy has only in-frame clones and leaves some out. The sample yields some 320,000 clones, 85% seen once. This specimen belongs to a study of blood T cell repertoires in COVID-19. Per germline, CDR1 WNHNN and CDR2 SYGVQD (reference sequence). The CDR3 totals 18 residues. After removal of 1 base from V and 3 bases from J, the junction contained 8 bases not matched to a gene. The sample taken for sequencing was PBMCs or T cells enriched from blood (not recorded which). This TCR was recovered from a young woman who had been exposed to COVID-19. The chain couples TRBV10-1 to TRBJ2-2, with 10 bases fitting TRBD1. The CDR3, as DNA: TGCGCCAGCAGTGAGTTAAGACAGGGGGCCGGTTACACCGGGGAGCTGTTTTTT. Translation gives CASSELRQGAGYTGELFF.